A single sample is the source of the 5 T cell receptor beta chains below, sequenced in a study of blood T cell repertoires in COVID-19. TCRdb's copy holds only in-frame clones and misses some; the assay was immunoSEQ multiplex PCR. The sample holds about 190,000 clones, roughly 80% seen once. The sequenced sample was peripheral blood. The receptor set was obtained from a woman in her 30s with acute or convalescent COVID-19.

The rearrangement links TRBV27 to TRBJ1-2; D call uncertain. Germline CDR1 reads MNHEY; CDR2 reads SMNVEV (reference sequence). The CDR3 totals 14 residues. V was shortened by 2 bases and J by 4 bases, with 11 bases between the two germline ends. CDR3 sequence (DNA): TGTGCCAGCAGTTTAACCCTATCGGGCTATGGCTACACCTTC. As protein: CASSLTLSGYGYTF.

The chain carries TRBV6-6 and TRBJ1-1; no clear D. Between the trimmed V and J ends, which lost 2 bases and 1 base, there was a span of 8 bases. Per germline, CDR1 MNHNY and CDR2 SVGAGI (reference sequence). CDR3 size: 14 residues. CDR3 protein: CASSYRNRNTEAFF. The CDR3 region has the DNA TGTGCCAGCAGTTACCGTAATCGGAACACTGAAGCTTTCTTT.

V is TRBV2 and J is TRBJ1-1, with TRBD1 as a possible D gene (5 bases). The CDR3 is 13 amino acids. Germline V CDR1 and CDR2: SNHLY, FYNNEI. V was cut by 1 base and J by 4 bases, with 7 bases left in between. CDR3 nucleotide sequence: TGTGCCAGCAGTGAAGTGGGGGGCACTGAAGCTTTCTTT. Its translation is CASSEVGGTEAFF.

This clone was counted a few times. The chain couples TRBV9 to TRBJ1-2, with unresolved D. The CDR3 is made up of 14 amino acids. Trimming left V 3 bases short and J 8 bases short, with 17 bases between. Germline V lookup: CDR1 SGDLS, CDR2 YYNGEE. CDR3 in DNA: TGTGCCAGCAGCGAAATCGTCCAGTCAGAAGGCTACACCTTC. Amino acids: CASSEIVQSEGYTF.

This chain uses TRBV6-1 with TRBJ1-5; the D gene is possibly TRBD1 (5 bases). CDR3 length: 18 amino acids. Per the germline V gene, CDR1 is MNHNS and CDR2 is SASEGT. Trimming took 4 bases from V and 0 from J, leaving 19 bases between them. CDR3 residues: CASSAQAPIVYSNQPQHF. The CDR3 DNA reads as TGTGCCAGCAGTGCACAGGCCCCGATCGTTTATAGCAATCAGCCCCAGCATTTT.